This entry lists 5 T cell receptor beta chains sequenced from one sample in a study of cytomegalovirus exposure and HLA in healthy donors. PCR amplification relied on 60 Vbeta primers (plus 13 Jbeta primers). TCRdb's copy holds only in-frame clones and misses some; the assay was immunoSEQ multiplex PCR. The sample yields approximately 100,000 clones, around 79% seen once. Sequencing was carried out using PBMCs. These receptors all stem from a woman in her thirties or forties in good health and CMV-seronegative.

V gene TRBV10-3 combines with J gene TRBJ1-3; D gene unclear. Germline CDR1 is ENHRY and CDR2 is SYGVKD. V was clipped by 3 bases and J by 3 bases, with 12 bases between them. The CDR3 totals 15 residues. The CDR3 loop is CAISDSWGVGNTIYF. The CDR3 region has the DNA TGTGCCATCAGTGATAGCTGGGGAGTTGGAAACACCATATATTTT.

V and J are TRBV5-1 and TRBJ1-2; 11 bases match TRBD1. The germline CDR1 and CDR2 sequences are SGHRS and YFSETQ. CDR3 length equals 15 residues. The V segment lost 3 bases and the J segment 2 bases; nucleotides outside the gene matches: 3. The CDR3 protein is CASSWTGGANYGYTF. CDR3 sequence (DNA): TGCGCCAGCAGCTGGACAGGGGGCGCGAACTATGGCTACACCTTC.

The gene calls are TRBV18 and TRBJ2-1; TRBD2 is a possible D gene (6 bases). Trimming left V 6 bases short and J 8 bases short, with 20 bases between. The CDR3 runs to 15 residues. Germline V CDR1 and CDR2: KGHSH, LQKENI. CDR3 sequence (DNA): TGTGCCAGCTCCCTCCCCGGACGGGAGTCCCATGAGCAGTTCTTC. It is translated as CASSLPGRESHEQFF.

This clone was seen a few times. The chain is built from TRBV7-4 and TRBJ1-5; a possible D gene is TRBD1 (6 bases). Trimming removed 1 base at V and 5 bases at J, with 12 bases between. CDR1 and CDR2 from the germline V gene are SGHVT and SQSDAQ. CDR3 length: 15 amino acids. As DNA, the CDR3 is TGTGCCAGCAGCTTAGTATGGGGGCACGATCAGCCCCAGCATTTT. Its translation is CASSLVWGHDQPQHF.

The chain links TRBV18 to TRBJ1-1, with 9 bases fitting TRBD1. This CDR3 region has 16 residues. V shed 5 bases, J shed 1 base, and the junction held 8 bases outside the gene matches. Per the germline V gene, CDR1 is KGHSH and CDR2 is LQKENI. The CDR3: CASSFRQGERNTEAFF. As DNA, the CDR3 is TGTGCCAGCTCATTTCGACAGGGGGAACGGAACACTGAAGCTTTCTTT. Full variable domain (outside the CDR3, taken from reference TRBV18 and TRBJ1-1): NAGVMQNPRHLVRRRGQEARLRCSPMKGHSHVYWYRQLPEEGLKFMVYLQKENIIDESGMPKERFSAEFPKEGPSILRIQQVVRGDSAAYFCASSFRQGERNTEAFFGQGTRLTVV.